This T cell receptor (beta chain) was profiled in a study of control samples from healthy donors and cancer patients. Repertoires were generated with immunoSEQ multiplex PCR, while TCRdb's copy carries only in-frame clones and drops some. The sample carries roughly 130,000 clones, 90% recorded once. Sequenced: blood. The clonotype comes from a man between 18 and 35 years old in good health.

The CDR3 coding sequence is TGTGCCAGTAGGCCCAGGGGAGGAAACACCATATATTTT. Translation gives CASRPRGGNTIYF. The gene calls are TRBV19 and TRBJ1-3; TRBD1 is a possible D gene (6 bases). The germline CDR1 and CDR2 sequences are LNHDA and SQIVND (reference sequence). This CDR3 has 13 residues. The ends were cut back, 6 bases at V and 4 bases at J, with 10 bases in the middle.